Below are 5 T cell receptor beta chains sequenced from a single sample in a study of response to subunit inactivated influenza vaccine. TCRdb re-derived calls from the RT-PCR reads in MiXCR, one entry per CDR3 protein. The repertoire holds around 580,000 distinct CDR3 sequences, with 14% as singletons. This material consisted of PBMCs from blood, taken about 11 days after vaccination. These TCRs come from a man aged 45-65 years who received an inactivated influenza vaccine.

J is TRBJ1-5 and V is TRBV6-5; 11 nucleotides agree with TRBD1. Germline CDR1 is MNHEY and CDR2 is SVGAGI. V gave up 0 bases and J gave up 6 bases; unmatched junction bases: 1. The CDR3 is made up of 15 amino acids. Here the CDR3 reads CASSYSGTGGQPQHF. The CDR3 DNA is TGTGCCAGCAGTTACTCCGGGACAGGGGGTCAGCCCCAGCATTTT.

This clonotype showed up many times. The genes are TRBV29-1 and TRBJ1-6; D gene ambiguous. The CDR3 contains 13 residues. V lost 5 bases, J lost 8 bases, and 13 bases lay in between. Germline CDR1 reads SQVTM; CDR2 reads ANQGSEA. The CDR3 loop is CSVLATPDSPLHF. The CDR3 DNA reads TGCAGCGTTCTAGCGACTCCGGATTCACCCCTCCACTTT. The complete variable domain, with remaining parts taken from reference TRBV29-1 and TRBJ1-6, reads SAVISQKPSRDICQRGTSLTIQCQVDSQVTMMFWYRQQPGQSLTLIATANQGSEATYESGFVIDKFPISRPNLTFSTLTVSNMSPEDSSIYLCSVLATPDSPLHFGNGTRLTVT.

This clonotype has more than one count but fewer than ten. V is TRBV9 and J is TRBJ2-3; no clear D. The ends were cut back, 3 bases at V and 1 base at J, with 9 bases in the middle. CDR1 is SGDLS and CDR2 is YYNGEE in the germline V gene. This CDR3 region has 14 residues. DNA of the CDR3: TGTGCCAGCAGCGGTGGACGCCGCACAGATACGCAGTATTTT. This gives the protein CASSGGRRTDTQYF. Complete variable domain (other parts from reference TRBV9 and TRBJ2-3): DSGVTQTPKHLITATGQRVTLRCSPRSGDLSVYWYQQSLDQGLQFLIQYYNGEERAKGNILERFSAQQFPDLHSELNLSSLELGDSALYFCASSGGRRTDTQYFGPGTRLTVL.

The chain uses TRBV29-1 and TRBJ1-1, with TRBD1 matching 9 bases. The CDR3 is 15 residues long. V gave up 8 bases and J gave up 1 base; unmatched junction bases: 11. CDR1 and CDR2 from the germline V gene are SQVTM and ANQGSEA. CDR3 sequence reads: CSTPGQGSGNTEAFF. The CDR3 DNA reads TGCAGCACCCCGGGACAGGGTTCCGGGAACACTGAAGCTTTCTTT.

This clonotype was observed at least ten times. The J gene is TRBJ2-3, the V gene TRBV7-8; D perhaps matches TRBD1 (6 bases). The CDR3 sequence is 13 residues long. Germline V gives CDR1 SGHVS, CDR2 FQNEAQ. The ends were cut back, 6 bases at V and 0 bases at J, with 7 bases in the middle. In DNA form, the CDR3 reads TGTGCCAGCAGACAGGGTAGCACAGATACGCAGTATTTT. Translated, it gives CASRQGSTDTQYF. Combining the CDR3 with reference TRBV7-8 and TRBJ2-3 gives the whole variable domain GAGVSQSPRYKVAKRGQDVALRCDPISGHVSLFWYQQALGQGPEFLTYFQNEAQLDKSGLPSDRFFAERPEGSVSTLKIQRTQQEDSAVYLCASRQGSTDTQYFGPGTRLTVL.